These 2 T cell receptor beta chains originate from one sample sequenced in a study of T-cell memory formation after mild COVID-19. TCRdb analysed the 5' RACE reads with MiXCR anew, one entry per CDR3 protein. The sample carries 250,000 or so distinct CDR3 sequences, about a sixth recorded once. The sequenced material came from PBMCs or a T cell subset sorted from them (not recorded which). These receptors were taken from a man younger than 35 who had mild COVID-19 (a few samples of this study predate the infection). Cell type and time point are not known.

This rearrangement joins TRBV2 to TRBJ1-6; 9 bases are shared with TRBD1. The germline V gene encodes CDR1 SNHLY and CDR2 FYNNEI. The length of the CDR3 is 15 residues. Trimming removed 8 bases from V and 0 bases from J; junction bases left unmatched: 2. For the CDR3, the DNA is TGTGCCAGCGGACAGGGGAGCTCCTATAATTCACCCCTCCACTTT. Its translation is CASGQGSSYNSPLHF.

Only a few counts were recorded for this clonotype. The V call is TRBV10-3, the J call TRBJ1-2; D unclear. The CDR3 is 13 amino acids. Germline loops: CDR1 ENHRY, CDR2 SYGVKD. V was cut by 6 bases and J by 1 base, with 9 bases left in between. For the CDR3, the DNA is TGTGCCATCAGCGAGCTTAATAACTATGGCTACACCTTC. Protein: CAISELNNYGYTF.